Presented here are 4 T cell receptor beta chains from one specimen sequenced in a study of beta chain features in type 1 diabetes. Expressed TCRB transcripts were sequenced because the isolated RNA had all been reverse transcribed beforehand. Libraries were prepared by immunoSEQ multiplex PCR; TCRdb keeps only in-frame clonotypes and omits some of them. The repertoire consists of fewer than 150,000 clones, with 6% to 7.5% occurring once and the leading ten covering roughly 1.4%. Sequenced: central memory CD4+ T cells from blood. The source of these receptors is a woman younger than 45 in good health.

This clone has a count of ten or more. The chain joins TRBV7-3 to TRBJ2-3; weak D call: TRBD2 (6 bases). Trimming pared 4 bases from V and 7 bases from J, leaving 12 bases between. This CDR3 has 13 residues. Germline loops: CDR1 SGHTA, CDR2 FQGTGA. As DNA, the CDR3 is TGTGCCAGCAGCTCCGATAGCGGATATACGCAGTATTTT. Its protein product is CASSSDSGYTQYF. The complete variable domain, with remaining parts taken from reference TRBV7-3 and TRBJ2-3, reads GAGVSQTPSNKVTEKGKYVELRCDPISGHTALYWYRQSLGQGPEFLIYFQGTGAADDSGLPNDRFFAVRPEGSVSTLKIQRTERGDSAVYLCASSSDSGYTQYFGPGTRLTVL.

This clone turned up a few times. V usage is TRBV13 and J usage is TRBJ2-3, with TRBD2 matching 13 bases. Germline CDR1 is PRHDT and CDR2 is FYEKMQ (reference sequence). With 5 bases clipped from V and 6 bases from J, the junction kept 5 bases outside the gene matches. This CDR3 contains 15 residues. The CDR3 protein is CASSQLAGGSDTQYF. CDR3 in DNA: TGTGCCAGCAGCCAACTAGCGGGAGGGTCGGATACGCAGTATTTT.

This clone was detected a few times. The chain uses TRBV5-1 and TRBJ2-5; D possibly corresponds to TRBD1 (5 bases). This CDR3 region has 16 residues. Germline V gives CDR1 SGHRS, CDR2 YFSETQ. Trimming left V 0 bases short and J 7 bases short, with 19 bases between. The CDR3 DNA reads as TGCGCCAGCAGCTTGGCCGATACCCCAGGGTATCGGACCCAGTACTTC. The encoded protein is CASSLADTPGYRTQYF.

This clone was picked up many times. The chain recombines TRBV7-2 with TRBJ2-7; 8 bases agree with TRBD2. Germline values: CDR1 SGHTA, CDR2 FQGNSA. CDR3 length: 14 residues. V trimming: 10 bases; J trimming: 0 bases; junction bases outside the gene matches: 8. The CDR3 is CATSRSGSSYEQYF. The CDR3 region has the DNA TGTGCCACGTCACGGAGCGGGAGCTCCTACGAGCAGTACTTC.